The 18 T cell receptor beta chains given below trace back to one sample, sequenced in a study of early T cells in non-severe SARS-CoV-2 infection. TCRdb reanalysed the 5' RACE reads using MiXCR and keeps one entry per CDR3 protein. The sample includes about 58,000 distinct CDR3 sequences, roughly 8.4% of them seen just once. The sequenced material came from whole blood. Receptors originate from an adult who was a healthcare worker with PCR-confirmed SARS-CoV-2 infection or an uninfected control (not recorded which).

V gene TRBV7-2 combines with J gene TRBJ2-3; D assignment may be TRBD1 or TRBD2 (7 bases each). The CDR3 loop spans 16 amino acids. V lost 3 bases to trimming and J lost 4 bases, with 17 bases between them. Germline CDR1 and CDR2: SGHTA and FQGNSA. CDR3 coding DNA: TGTGCCAGCAGCTTCTGGGGGAGGGGGCAGGCAGATACGCAGTATTTT. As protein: CASSFWGRGQADTQYF.

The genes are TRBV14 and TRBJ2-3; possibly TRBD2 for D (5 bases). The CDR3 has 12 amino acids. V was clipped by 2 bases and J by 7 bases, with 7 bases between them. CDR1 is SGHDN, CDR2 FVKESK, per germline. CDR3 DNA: TGTGCCAGCAGCCAAACGGGGTATACGCAGTATTTT. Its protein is CASSQTGYTQYF.

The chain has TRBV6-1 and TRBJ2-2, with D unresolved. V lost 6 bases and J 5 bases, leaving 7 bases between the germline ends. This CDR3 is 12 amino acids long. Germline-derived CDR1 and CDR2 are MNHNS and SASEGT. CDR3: CASRLGTGELFF. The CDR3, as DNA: TGTGCCAGCAGATTGGGTACCGGGGAGCTGTTTTTT.

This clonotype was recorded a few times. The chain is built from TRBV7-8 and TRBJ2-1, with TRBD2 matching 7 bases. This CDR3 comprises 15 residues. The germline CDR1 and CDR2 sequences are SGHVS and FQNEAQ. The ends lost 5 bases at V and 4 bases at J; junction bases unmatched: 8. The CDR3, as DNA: TGTGCCAGCAGCCCCCGGGACTATACGTACAATGAGCAGTTCTTC. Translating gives CASSPRDYTYNEQFF. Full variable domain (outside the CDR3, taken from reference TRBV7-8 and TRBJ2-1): GAGVSQSPRYKVAKRGQDVALRCDPISGHVSLFWYQQALGQGPEFLTYFQNEAQLDKSGLPSDRFFAERPEGSVSTLKIQRTQQEDSAVYLCASSPRDYTYNEQFFGPGTRLTVL.

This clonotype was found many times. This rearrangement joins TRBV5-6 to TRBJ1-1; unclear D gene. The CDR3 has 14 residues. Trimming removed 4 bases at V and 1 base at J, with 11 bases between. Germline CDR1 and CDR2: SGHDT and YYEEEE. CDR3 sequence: CASSRYIRNTEAFF. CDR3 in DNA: TGTGCCAGCAGCCGTTACATCCGGAACACTGAAGCTTTCTTT.

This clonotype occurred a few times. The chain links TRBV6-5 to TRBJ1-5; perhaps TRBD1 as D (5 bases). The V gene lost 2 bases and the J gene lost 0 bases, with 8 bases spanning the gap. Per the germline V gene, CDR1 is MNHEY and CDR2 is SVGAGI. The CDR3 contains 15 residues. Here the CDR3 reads CASSYGAGSNQPQHF. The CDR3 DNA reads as TGTGCCAGCAGTTACGGGGCAGGTAGCAATCAGCCCCAGCATTTT.

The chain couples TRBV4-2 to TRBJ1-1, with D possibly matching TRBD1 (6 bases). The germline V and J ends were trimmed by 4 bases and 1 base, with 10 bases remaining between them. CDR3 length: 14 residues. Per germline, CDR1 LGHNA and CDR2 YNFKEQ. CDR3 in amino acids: CASSRQDRNTEAFF. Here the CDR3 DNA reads TGTGCCAGCAGCCGGCAGGACAGGAACACTGAAGCTTTCTTT.

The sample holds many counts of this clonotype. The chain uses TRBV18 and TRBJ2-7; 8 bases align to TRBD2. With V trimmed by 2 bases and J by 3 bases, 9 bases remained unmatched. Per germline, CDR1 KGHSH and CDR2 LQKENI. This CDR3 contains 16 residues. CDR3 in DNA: TGTGCCAGCTCACCAAAACTAGCGGAGCACTTCTACGAGCAGTACTTC. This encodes CASSPKLAEHFYEQYF.

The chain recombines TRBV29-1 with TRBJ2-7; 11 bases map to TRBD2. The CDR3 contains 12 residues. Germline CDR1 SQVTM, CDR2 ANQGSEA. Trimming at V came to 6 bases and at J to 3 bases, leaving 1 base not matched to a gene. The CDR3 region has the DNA TGCAGCGTCACTAGCGGGAGCTACGAGCAGTACTTC. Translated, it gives CSVTSGSYEQYF.

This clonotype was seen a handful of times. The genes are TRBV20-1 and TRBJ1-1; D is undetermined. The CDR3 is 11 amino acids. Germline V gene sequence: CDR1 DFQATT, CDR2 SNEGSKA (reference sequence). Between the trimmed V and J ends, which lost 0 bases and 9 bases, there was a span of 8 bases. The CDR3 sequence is CSAREGVKAFF. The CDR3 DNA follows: TGCAGTGCTAGAGAGGGCGTAAAAGCTTTCTTT.

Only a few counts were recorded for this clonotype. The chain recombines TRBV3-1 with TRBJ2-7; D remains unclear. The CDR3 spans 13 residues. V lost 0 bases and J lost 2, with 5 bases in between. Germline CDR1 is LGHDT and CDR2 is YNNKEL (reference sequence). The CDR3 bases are TGTGCCAGCAGCCAAGACGGTGCCTACGAGCAGTACTTC. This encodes CASSQDGAYEQYF.

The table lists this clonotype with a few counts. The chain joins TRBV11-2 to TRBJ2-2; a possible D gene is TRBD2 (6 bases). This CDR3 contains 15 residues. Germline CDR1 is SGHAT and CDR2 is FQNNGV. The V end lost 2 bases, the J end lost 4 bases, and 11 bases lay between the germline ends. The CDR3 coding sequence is TGTGCCAGCAGCTTATGGGGGGAAAGCACCGGGGAGCTGTTTTTT. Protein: CASSLWGESTGELFF.

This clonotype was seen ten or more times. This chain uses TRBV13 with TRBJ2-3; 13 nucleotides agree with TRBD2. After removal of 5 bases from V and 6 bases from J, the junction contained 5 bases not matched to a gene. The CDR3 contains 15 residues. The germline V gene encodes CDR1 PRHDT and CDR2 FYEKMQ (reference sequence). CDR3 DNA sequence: TGTGCCAGCAGCGGGGGGACTAGCGGGACCGATACGCAGTATTTT. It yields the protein CASSGGTSGTDTQYF.

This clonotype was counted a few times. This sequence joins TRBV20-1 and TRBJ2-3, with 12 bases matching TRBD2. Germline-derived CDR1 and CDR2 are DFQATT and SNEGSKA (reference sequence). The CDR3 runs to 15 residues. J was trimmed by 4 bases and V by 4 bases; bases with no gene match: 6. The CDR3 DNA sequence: TGCAGTGCTACAATACTAGCGGGAGGTGCAGATACGCAGTATTTT. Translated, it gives CSATILAGGADTQYF.

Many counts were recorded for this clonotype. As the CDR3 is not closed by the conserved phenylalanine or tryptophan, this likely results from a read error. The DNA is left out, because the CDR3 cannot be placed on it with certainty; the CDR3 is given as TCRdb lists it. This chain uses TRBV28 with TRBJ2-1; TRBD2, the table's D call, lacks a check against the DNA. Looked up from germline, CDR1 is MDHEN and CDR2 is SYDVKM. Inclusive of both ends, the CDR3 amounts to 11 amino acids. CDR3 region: CASTLGRAKRL.

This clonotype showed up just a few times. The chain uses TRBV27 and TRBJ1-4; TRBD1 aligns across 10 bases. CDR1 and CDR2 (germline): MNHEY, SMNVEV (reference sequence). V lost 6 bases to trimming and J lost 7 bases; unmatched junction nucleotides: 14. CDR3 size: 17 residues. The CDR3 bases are TGTGCCAGCAGGCCGTCCCTGGCCCGGGACAGGGGTGAAAAACTGTTTTTT. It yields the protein CASRPSLARDRGEKLFF.

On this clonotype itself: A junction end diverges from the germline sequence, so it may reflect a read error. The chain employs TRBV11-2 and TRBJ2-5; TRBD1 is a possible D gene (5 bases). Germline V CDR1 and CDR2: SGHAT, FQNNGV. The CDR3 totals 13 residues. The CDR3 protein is CARSLGLEETQYF. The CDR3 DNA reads TGTGCCCGCAGCCTGGGGCTGGAAGAGACCCAGTACTTC.

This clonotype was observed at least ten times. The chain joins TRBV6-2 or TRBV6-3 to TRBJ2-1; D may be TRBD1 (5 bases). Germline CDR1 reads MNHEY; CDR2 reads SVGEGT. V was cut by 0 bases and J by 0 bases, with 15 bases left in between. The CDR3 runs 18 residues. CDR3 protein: CASSYSTRQGRSYNEQFF. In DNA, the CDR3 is TGTGCCAGCAGTTACTCCACCCGGCAGGGCCGCTCCTACAATGAGCAGTTCTTC.